The 4 T cell receptor beta chains given below trace back to one sample, sequenced in a study of T cells in Graves' hyperthyroidism and ophthalmopathy. RNA transcripts yielded amplified TCR beta CDR3 regions. An initial round of RT-PCR targeting the TCR CDR3 relied on the HTBI primer set. MiXCR, run by TCRdb on the multiplex PCR reads, gives a single entry per CDR3 protein. The sample yields about 520,000 distinct CDR3 sequences, roughly a quarter seen once. Material: blood. These receptors came from a woman in her thirties with Graves' ophthalmopathy.

This rearrangement joins TRBV28 to TRBJ2-7; TRBD1 agrees at 7 bases. The V gene end was trimmed by 5 bases and the J gene end by 4 bases; junction bases not matched to a gene: 5. This CDR3 contains 13 residues. Germline V lookup: CDR1 MDHEN, CDR2 SYDVKM. For the CDR3, the DNA is TGTGCCAGCAGTACAGGGGTTGAGTACGAGCAGTACTTC. Protein sequence: CASSTGVEYEQYF.

Many counts were recorded for this clonotype. The rearrangement links TRBV19 to TRBJ2-7, with D possibly being TRBD2 (6 bases). CDR3 size: 11 residues. Per germline, CDR1 LNHDA and CDR2 SQIVND (reference sequence). V shed 5 bases and J shed 6 bases, with 8 bases lying between them. The CDR3: CASSGGTEQYF. The CDR3 bases are TGTGCCAGTAGTGGAGGGACCGAGCAGTACTTC. The full variable domain, in which reference TRBV19 and TRBJ2-7 provide the parts outside the CDR3, is DGGITQSPKYLFRKEGQNVTLSCEQNLNHDAMYWYRQDPGQGLRLIYYSQIVNDFQKGDIAEGYSVSREKKESFPLTVTSAQKNPTAFYLCASSGGTEQYFGPGTRLTVT.

Worth noting for this clonotype: A much larger clone sits a single nucleotide away, making a read error possible. V usage is TRBV29-1 and J usage is TRBJ2-5; 7 positions match TRBD1. Germline CDR1 SQVTM, CDR2 ANQGSEA. The length of the CDR3 is 15 residues. CDR3 DNA: TGCAGCGTTGAAATAGGACAGGCCGGCGGCCAGACCAAGTACTTC. Encoded protein: CSVEIGQAGGQTKYF. Drawing the rest from reference TRBV29-1 and TRBJ2-5, the complete variable domain is SAVISQKPSRDICQRGTSLTIQCQVDSQVTMMFWYRQQPGQSLTLIATANQGSEATYESGFVIDKFPISRPNLTFSTLTVSNMSPEDSSIYLCSVEIGQAGGQTKYFGPGTRLLVL.

This clonotype was picked up many times. The chain links TRBV20-1 to TRBJ2-7; 7 bases match TRBD2. This CDR3 comprises 14 residues. The V and J ends lost 6 bases and 0 bases, in that order; junction bases with no gene match: 8. In germline, CDR1 is DFQATT, CDR2 SNEGSKA (reference sequence). DNA for the CDR3: TGCAGTGCCCCTCGGGACTACATCTCCTACGAGCAGTACTTC. It specifies CSAPRDYISYEQYF.